This T cell receptor (beta chain) was profiled in a study of blood T cell repertoires in COVID-19. Looking at the study overall: T cells, B-cell-depleted T cells, or PBMCs provided the cDNA or gDNA that served as material.

This clone was detected once. Per germline, CDR1 SGHTA and CDR2 FQGTGA. V gave up 6 bases and J gave up 0 bases; unmatched junction bases: 5. This CDR3 is built from 16 residues. In the original processing: Cell counts per sample came from amplifying reference gene primers. TCRdb's table, derived via immunoSEQ multiplex PCR, lists solely in-frame clones and lacks some. Clone size and V and J calls were adopted from that table, with D and trimming inferred from the DNA. The data show over 110,000 clones, about nine tenths seen once. This chain joins TRBV7-3 and TRBJ1-6; 7 positions agree with TRBD1. The sequencing input was peripheral blood. This sequence was found in a human donor in a cohort sampled during active COVID-19. The CDR3 DNA follows: TGTGCCAGCAGGCAGGACAGGAGCTCCTATAATTCACCCCTCCACTTT. Translation gives CASRQDRSSYNSPLHF.